This T cell receptor beta chain is drawn from a study of CD8 T cells in Susac syndrome. Overall study: At the time their blood was drawn, patients with Susac syndrome were either therapy-naive, on corticosteroids (with some of them also receiving intravenous immunoglobulin), or on intravenous immunoglobulin alone.

Random hexamers primed reverse transcription of about 0.5 to 1 ug RNA. The authors amplified TCR beta CDR3 across 54 Vbeta and 13 Jbeta using immunoSEQ multiplex PCR. Each CDR3 protein gets one entry after TCRdb re-called the immunoSEQ multiplex PCR reads with MiXCR. The sample carries around 81,000 distinct CDR3 sequences, around 94% recorded once. CDR3 size: 14 residues. Unmatched junction bases numbered 6, after V lost 2 bases and J lost 7 bases. This TCR was recovered from a human donor with Susac syndrome. The chain carries TRBV12-3 or TRBV12-4 and TRBJ2-5; 8 bases match TRBD2. Sequenced input: CD8+ T cells from PBMCs. The CDR3 coding sequence is TGTGCCAGCAGTTTATTTGCGGGGGGTCGGACCCAGTACTTC. It encodes CASSLFAGGRTQYF.